This T cell receptor (beta chain) was observed in a study of blood T cell repertoires in COVID-19. The overall study: Samples representing acute and convalescent COVID-19 were sourced from the United States, Italy and Spain. Nucleic acid was either cDNA or gDNA, and it came from T cells, B-cell-depleted T cells, or PBMCs.

Trimming at V came to 5 bases and at J to 3 bases, leaving 1 base not matched to a gene. The CDR3 is 14 amino acids. Germline V gene lookup returns CDR1 LNHDA and CDR2 SQIVND (reference sequence). In the source study's methods: Using reference gene primer amplification, nucleated cell counts were estimated. Here immunoSEQ multiplex PCR was the method, and the copy in TCRdb shows in-frame clones only, minus some. V and J calls and clone size follow that table, whereas D and trimming were derived from the DNA. Of 150,000 or so clones listed, approximately 91% are singletons. The TCR comes from a man between 18 and 29 years old with acute or convalescent COVID-19. The gene calls are TRBV19 and TRBJ1-5; 10 bases are shared with TRBD1. The sequenced sample was peripheral blood. The CDR3 spells CASSDRGLNQPQHF. The CDR3, as DNA: TGTGCCAGTAGTGACAGGGGGCTCAATCAGCCCCAGCATTTT.